The clone carrying this T cell receptor beta chain has only one observation. Its cognate antigen is unknown. Each PCR reaction had synthetic TCR analog templates spiked into it. The protocol was immunoSEQ multiplex PCR, while the TCRdb copy is restricted to in-frame clones and leaves out a portion. The table has tens of thousands of clones, approximately 86% seen once. The CDR3 totals 15 residues. Germline V gene lookup returns CDR1 LNHDA and CDR2 SQIVND (reference sequence). V trimming: 6 bases; J trimming: 3 bases; junction bases outside the gene matches: 4. This sample was included in a study of PD-L1 blockade in urothelial cancer. Study details: The study recovered a median of approximately 150,000 T cells per blood sample.

Sample time point: pretreatment peripheral blood. Study observations and caveats: Durable-benefit cases showed more tumor-associated blood clone expansion at 3 weeks.

Sequencing was performed on PBMCs, taken around atezolizumab (anti-PD-L1) treatment. The receptor was isolated from a man older than 75 with urothelial cancer. The chain uses TRBV19 and TRBJ2-1; TRBD1 agrees at 11 bases. This CDR3 is CASRTGTGGYNEQFF. The CDR3 DNA is TGTGCCAGTAGGACGGGGACAGGGGGCTACAATGAGCAGTTCTTC.